This TCR beta chain was found in a study of shared clonotypes between healthy human individuals. At the level of the study: A donor's plate count was three for CD4 naive and three for CD4 memory; CD8 naive had two and CD8 memory one.

With respect to this clone: The antigen remains undetermined.

Findings and limits, study-wide: An anticipated effect of sequencing depth on clonotype sharing among donors was recognized.

Trimming shortened V by 0 bases and J by 1 base, and 15 bases separated the two germline ends. Germline lookup yields CDR1 SNHLY and CDR2 FYNNEI. The CDR3 covers 17 residues. CD45RO-negative, CCR7-positively selected cells formed the naive CD8 fraction, excluding terminally differentiated effector memory CD45RA+ cells. The study ran the assay at deep level. The authors split each subset's genomic DNA evenly across several immunoSEQ plates. Method: immunoSEQ multiplex PCR; TCRdb's copy keeps in-frame clones and lacks some. The data contain hundreds of thousands of clones, about 91% of them singletons. The receptor was isolated from a man aged 25-45 years in good health. The chain recombines TRBV2 with TRBJ1-2; D perhaps matches TRBD1 (6 bases). The sequenced material came from naive CD8+ T cells sorted from blood. This CDR3 is CASSEAPRQAINYGYTF. DNA for the CDR3: TGTGCCAGCAGTGAAGCCCCGAGACAGGCTATTAACTATGGCTACACCTTC.